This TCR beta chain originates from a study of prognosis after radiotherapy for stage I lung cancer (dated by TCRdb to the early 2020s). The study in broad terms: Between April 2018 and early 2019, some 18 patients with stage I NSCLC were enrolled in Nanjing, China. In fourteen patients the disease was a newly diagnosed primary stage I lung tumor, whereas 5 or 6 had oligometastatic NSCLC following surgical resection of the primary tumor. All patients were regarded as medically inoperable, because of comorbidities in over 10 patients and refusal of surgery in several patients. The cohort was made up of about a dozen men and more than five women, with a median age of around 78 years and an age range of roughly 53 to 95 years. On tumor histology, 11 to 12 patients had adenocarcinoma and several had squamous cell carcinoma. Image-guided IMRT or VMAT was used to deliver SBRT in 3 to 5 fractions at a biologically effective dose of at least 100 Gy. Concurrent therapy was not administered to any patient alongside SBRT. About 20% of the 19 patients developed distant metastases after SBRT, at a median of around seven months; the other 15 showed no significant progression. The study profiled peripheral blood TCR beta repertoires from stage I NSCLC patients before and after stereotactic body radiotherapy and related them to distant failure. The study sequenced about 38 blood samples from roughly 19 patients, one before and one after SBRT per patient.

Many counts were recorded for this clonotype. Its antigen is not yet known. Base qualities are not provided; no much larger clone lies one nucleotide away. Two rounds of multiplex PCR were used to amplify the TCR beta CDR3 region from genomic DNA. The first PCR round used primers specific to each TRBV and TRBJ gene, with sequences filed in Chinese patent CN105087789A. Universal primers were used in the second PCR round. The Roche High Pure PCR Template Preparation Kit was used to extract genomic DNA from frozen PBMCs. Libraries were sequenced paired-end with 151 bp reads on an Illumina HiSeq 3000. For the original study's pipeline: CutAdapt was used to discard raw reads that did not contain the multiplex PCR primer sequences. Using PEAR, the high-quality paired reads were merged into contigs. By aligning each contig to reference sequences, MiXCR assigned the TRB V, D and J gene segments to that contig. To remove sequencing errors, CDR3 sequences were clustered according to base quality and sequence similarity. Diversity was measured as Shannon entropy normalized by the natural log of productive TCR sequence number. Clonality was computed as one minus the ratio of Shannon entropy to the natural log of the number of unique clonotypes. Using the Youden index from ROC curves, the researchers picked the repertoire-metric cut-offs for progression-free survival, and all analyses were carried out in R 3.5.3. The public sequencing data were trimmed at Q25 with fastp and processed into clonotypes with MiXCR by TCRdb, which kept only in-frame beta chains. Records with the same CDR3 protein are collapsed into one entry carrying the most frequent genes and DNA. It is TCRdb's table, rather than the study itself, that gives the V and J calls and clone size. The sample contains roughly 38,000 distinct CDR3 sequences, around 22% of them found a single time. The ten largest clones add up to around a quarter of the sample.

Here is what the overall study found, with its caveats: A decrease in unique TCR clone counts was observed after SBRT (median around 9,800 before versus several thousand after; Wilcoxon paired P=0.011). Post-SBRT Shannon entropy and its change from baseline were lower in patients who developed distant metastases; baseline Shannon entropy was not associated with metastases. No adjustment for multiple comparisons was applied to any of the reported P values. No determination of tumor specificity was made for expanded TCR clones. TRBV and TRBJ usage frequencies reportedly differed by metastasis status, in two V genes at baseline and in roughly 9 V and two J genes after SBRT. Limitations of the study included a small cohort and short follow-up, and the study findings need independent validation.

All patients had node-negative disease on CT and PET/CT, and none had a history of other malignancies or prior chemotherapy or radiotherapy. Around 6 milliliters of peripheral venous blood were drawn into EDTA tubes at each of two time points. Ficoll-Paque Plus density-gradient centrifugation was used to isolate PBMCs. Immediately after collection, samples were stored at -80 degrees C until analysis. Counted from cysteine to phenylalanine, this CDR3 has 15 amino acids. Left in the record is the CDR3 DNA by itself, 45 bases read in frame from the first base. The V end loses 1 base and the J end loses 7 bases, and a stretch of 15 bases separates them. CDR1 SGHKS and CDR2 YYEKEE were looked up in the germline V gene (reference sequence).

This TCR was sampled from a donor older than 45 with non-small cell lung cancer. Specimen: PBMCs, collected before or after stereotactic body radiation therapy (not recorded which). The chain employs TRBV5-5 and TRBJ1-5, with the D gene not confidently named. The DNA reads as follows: TGTGCCAGCAGCTTGACCCCCGATCCCCACCAGCCCCAGCATTTT. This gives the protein CASSLTPDPHQPQHF.